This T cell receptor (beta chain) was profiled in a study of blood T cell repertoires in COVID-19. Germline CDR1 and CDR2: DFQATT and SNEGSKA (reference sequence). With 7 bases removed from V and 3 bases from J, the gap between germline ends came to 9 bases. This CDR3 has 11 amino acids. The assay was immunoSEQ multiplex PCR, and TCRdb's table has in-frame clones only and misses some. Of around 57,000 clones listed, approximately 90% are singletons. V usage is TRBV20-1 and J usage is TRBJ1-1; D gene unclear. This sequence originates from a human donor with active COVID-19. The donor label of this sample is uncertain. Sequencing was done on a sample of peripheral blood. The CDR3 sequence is CSDRTDTEAFF. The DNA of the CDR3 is TGCAGTGATCGAACGGACACTGAAGCTTTCTTT.